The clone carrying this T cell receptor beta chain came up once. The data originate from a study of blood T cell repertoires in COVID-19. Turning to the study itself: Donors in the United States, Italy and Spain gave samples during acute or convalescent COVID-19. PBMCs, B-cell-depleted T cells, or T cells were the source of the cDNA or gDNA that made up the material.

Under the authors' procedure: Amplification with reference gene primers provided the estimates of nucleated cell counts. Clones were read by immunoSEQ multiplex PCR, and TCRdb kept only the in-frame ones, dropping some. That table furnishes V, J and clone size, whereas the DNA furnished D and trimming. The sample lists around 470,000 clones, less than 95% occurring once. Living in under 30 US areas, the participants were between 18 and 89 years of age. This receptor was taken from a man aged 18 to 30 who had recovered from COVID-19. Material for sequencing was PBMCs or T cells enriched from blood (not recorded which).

CDR3 sequence: CASSGQASSYNEQFF. Written as DNA, the CDR3 is TGTGCCAGCAGCGGACAGGCTAGCTCCTACAATGAGCAGTTCTTC. The chain joins TRBV6-5 to TRBJ2-1; 7 nucleotides align to TRBD1. Germline CDR1 is MNHEY and CDR2 is SVGAGI. V was clipped by 6 bases and J by 0 bases; unmatched bases: 5. This CDR3 contains 15 residues.